This T cell receptor beta chain was observed in a study of blood T cell repertoires in COVID-19. Study summary: Some COVID-19 samples were acute and others convalescent; all came from the United States, Italy and Spain. Sources were T cells, B-cell-depleted T cells, or PBMCs; the material itself was cDNA or gDNA.

Clones were read by immunoSEQ multiplex PCR, and TCRdb kept only the in-frame ones, dropping some. The data hold 300,000 to 350,000 clones, with 91% observed a single time. Germline V CDR1 and CDR2: SQVTM, ANQGSEA. The V and J ends lost 4 bases and 7 bases, in that order; junction bases with no gene match: 17. This CDR3 is built from 17 residues. The source is a woman under 30 who had recovered from COVID-19. The rearrangement joins TRBV29-1 to TRBJ2-1, with 9 nucleotides matching TRBD1. Sequenced input: peripheral blood. CDR3 nucleotide sequence: TGCAGCGTTGTGGGGACAGGGAAGAGTGCAGAGCGTAATGAGCAGTTCTTC. Amino acids: CSVVGTGKSAERNEQFF.